The following is a T cell receptor beta chain sequence with its context. This specimen comes from a study of cytotoxic CD8 clonotypes in ibrutinib-treated CLL. Germline V gene data show CDR1 as SGHAT and CDR2 as FQDESV (reference sequence). V lost 4 bases and J 5 bases, leaving 24 bases between the germline ends. The CDR3 is 19 residues long. Using immunoSEQ multiplex PCR, the repertoire was profiled, and TCRdb retains in-frame clones only, with some absent. Of some 25,000 clones listed, less than 80% are singletons. This sample comprised PBMCs, obtained before ibrutinib treatment. The clonotype originates from a human donor with chronic lymphocytic leukemia. This chain links TRBV11-1 with TRBJ2-6; no clear D gene. This chain's CDR3 is CASSYRGTRQQSRANVLTF. The CDR3 DNA reads TGTGCCAGCAGCTATCGTGGAACAAGGCAACAAAGTCGGGCCAACGTCCTGACTTTC.